Listed below are T cell receptor beta chains from one sample, sequenced in a study of T cell clonotyping in hematopoietic cell transplantation. The table came from immunoSEQ multiplex PCR; TCRdb's copy has only in-frame clones and leaves some out. The sample consists of tens of thousands of clones, roughly 96% of them appearing once. Sequenced: peripheral blood mononuclear cells. These receptors came from a man aged 30 to 39 in good health. Some clones in this sample may be carry-over from other donors' samples. The CDR3 runs from the conserved cysteine through the conserved F or W. A D gene is named only where the DNA matches it firmly. Not every row has a clone size; where given, it reads once, few, many or a size class.

CDR3: CASSPLGLAGYNEQFF
DNA: TGTGCCAGCAGCCCACTAGGACTAGCGGGGTACAATGAGCAGTTCTTC
J: TRBJ2-1
V: TRBV11-1
D: TRBD2
size: -
length: 16

CDR3: CASSESPDDGYTF
DNA: TGTGCCAGCAGCGAAAGCCCGGACGATGGCTACACCTTC
J: TRBJ1-2
V: TRBV9
D: -
size: -
length: 13

CDR3: CSVRRLAGVDTGELFF
DNA: TGCAGCGTGCGAAGACTAGCGGGAGTTGACACCGGGGAGCTGTTTTTT
J: TRBJ2-2
V: TRBV29-1
D: TRBD2
size: -
length: 16

CDR3: CSVDGTGGSNEQFF
DNA: TGCAGCGTTGACGGGACAGGGGGATCCAATGAGCAGTTCTTC
J: TRBJ2-1
V: TRBV29-1
D: TRBD1
size: -
length: 14

CDR3: CASSAGRETQYF
DNA: TGTGCCAGCAGCGCAGGGCGGGAGACCCAGTACTTC
J: TRBJ2-5
V: TRBV6-6
D: -
size: once
length: 12

CDR3: CASSLSSGGSYEQYF
DNA: TGTGCCAGCAGTTTATCGTCAGGGGGCTCCTACGAGCAGTACTTC
J: TRBJ2-7
V: TRBV28
D: TRBD1
size: -
length: 15

CDR3: CASSHVQGKQGYGYTF
DNA: TGTGCCAGCAGTCACGTACAGGGGAAACAAGGGTATGGCTACACCTTC
J: TRBJ1-2
V: TRBV27
D: TRBD1
size: -
length: 16

CDR3: CASSPSGLGNTIYF
DNA: TGTGCCAGCTCACCCTCAGGCCTTGGAAACACCATATATTTT
J: TRBJ1-3
V: TRBV18
D: -
size: -
length: 14

CDR3: CASSPPGGFEQYF
DNA: TGTGCCAGCAGCCCCCCGGGGGGGTTCGAGCAGTACTTC
J: TRBJ2-7
V: TRBV13
D: TRBD2
size: -
length: 13

CDR3: CASSSDTSGRSETQYF
DNA: TGTGCCAGCAGCTCTGATACTAGCGGGAGGTCTGAGACCCAGTACTTC
J: TRBJ2-5
V: TRBV5-6
D: TRBD2
size: -
length: 16

CDR3: CASSLKKGGTVNYEQYF
DNA: TGTGCCAGCAGCTTGAAGAAAGGGGGGACAGTGAACTACGAGCAGTACTTC
J: TRBJ2-7
V: TRBV11-2
D: -
size: -
length: 17

CDR3: CASSLRPDPINYGYTF
DNA: TGTGCCAGCAGTTTGCGGCCGGACCCTATCAACTATGGCTACACCTTC
J: TRBJ1-2
V: TRBV27
D: -
size: once
length: 16

CDR3: CASSLRPLNTEAFF
DNA: TGTGCCAGCAGCTTGCGACCCCTGAACACTGAAGCTTTCTTT
J: TRBJ1-1
V: TRBV5-6
D: -
size: -
length: 14

CDR3: CASSGRSQGILGNQPQHF
DNA: TGTGCCAGCAGCGGCCGCTCGCAGGGGATATTGGGCAATCAGCCCCAGCATTTT
J: TRBJ1-5
V: TRBV7-8
D: -
size: -
length: 18

CDR3: CASSHSPGQNTEAFF
DNA: TGCGCCAGCAGCCACTCTCCTGGACAGAACACTGAAGCTTTCTTT
J: TRBJ1-1
V: TRBV5-1
D: -
size: once
length: 15

CDR3: CASSGLARTGELFF
DNA: TGTGCCAGCAGTGGACTAGCACGTACCGGGGAGCTGTTTTTT
J: TRBJ2-2
V: TRBV7-9
D: TRBD2
size: -
length: 14

CDR3: CASSWKPRGAREQYF
DNA: TGTGCCAGCAGTTGGAAGCCACGGGGGGCTAGAGAGCAGTACTTC
J: TRBJ2-7
V: TRBV6-5
D: -
size: -
length: 15

CDR3: CASSTDGTYEQYF
DNA: TGTGCCAGCAGCACGGACGGCACCTACGAGCAGTACTTC
J: TRBJ2-7
V: TRBV5-6
D: -
size: -
length: 13

CDR3: CASKTTGSEKLFF
DNA: TGTGCCAGTAAAACGACAGGGAGTGAAAAACTGTTTTTT
J: TRBJ1-4
V: TRBV19
D: TRBD1
size: -
length: 13

CDR3: CASSMGLAGGPYTGELFF
DNA: TGTGCCAGCAGTATGGGACTAGCGGGAGGGCCCTACACCGGGGAGCTGTTTTTT
J: TRBJ2-2
V: TRBV27
D: TRBD2
size: -
length: 18

CDR3: CASSLGGDQPQHF
DNA: TGTGCCAGCAGCTTGGGGGGCGATCAGCCCCAGCATTTT
J: TRBJ1-5
V: TRBV5-6
D: -
size: -
length: 13

CDR3: CASSEFRAEGGETQYF
DNA: TGTGCCAGCAGTGAATTTCGAGCGGAAGGGGGTGAGACCCAGTACTTC
J: TRBJ2-5
V: TRBV25-1
D: -
size: -
length: 16

CDR3: CASSVSVGGDNSPLHF
DNA: TGTGCCAGCAGCGTCAGTGTAGGAGGAGATAATTCACCCCTCCACTTT
J: TRBJ1-6
V: TRBV9
D: -
size: -
length: 16

CDR3: CASSVDAGSPQETQYF
DNA: TGTGCCAGCAGCGTAGACGCAGGTAGCCCCCAAGAGACCCAGTACTTC
J: TRBJ2-5
V: TRBV9
D: -
size: -
length: 16

CDR3: CASSEQGNTEAFF
DNA: TGTGCCAGCAGCGAACAGGGTAACACTGAAGCTTTCTTT
J: TRBJ1-1
V: TRBV7-3
D: -
size: -
length: 13

CDR3: CASSSPMDWPTGELFF
DNA: TGTGCCAGCAGCTCCCCCATGGATTGGCCCACCGGGGAGCTGTTTTTT
J: TRBJ2-2
V: TRBV5-6
D: -
size: -
length: 16

CDR3: CASSLQGQPQHF
DNA: TGTGCCAGCAGCTTACAGGGGCAGCCCCAGCATTTT
J: TRBJ1-5
V: TRBV7-9
D: -
size: -
length: 12

CDR3: CASRQTGNSPLHF
DNA: TGTGCCAGCAGACAGACAGGGAATTCACCCCTCCACTTT
J: TRBJ1-6
V: TRBV6-6
D: TRBD1
size: -
length: 13

CDR3: CASSLGQGDQPQHF
DNA: TGTGCCAGCAGCCTGGGACAGGGGGATCAGCCCCAGCATTTT
J: TRBJ1-5
V: TRBV7-9
D: TRBD1
size: few
length: 14

CDR3: CAWSVRGESGELFF
DNA: TGTGCCTGGAGTGTACGCGGGGAGAGCGGGGAGCTGTTTTTT
J: TRBJ2-2
V: TRBV30
D: -
size: -
length: 14

CDR3: CASSSLGLSGNTIYF
DNA: TGTGCCAGCAGTTCTTTAGGCCTCTCTGGAAACACCATATATTTT
J: TRBJ1-3
V: TRBV6-5
D: -
size: -
length: 15

CDR3: CASSLAGYPEQYF
DNA: TGTGCCAGCAGCTTGGCCGGATATCCAGAGCAGTACTTC
J: TRBJ2-7
V: TRBV5-6
D: -
size: -
length: 13

CDR3: CASIGLAGGGEQFF
DNA: TGTGCCAGTATCGGGCTAGCGGGAGGGGGGGAGCAGTTCTTC
J: TRBJ2-1
V: TRBV19
D: TRBD2
size: -
length: 14

CDR3: CASSNTGELFF
DNA: TGTGCCAGCAGTAACACCGGGGAGCTGTTTTTT
J: TRBJ2-2
V: TRBV6-5
D: -
size: -
length: 11

CDR3: CASSLSRGYSNQPQHF
DNA: TGTGCCAGCAGCTTATCGAGGGGGTATAGCAATCAGCCCCAGCATTTT
J: TRBJ1-5
V: TRBV13
D: -
size: -
length: 16

CDR3: CASREDGSSYNEQFF
DNA: TGTGCCAGCAGAGAGGACGGGAGCTCCTACAATGAGCAGTTCTTC
J: TRBJ2-1
V: TRBV6-1
D: -
size: -
length: 15

CDR3: CASSLVPGGYEQYF
DNA: TGTGCCAGCAGCTTAGTCCCAGGGGGCTACGAGCAGTACTTC
J: TRBJ2-7
V: TRBV7-9
D: TRBD1
size: -
length: 14

CDR3: CASSLDFGGSRNIQYF
DNA: TGTGCCAGCAGCTTAGACTTTGGGGGGAGTCGGAACATTCAGTACTTC
J: TRBJ2-4
V: TRBV7-2
D: -
size: -
length: 16

CDR3: CASSPRSRAMNTEAFF
DNA: TGTGCCAGCAGCCCCCGGAGCCGGGCGATGAACACTGAAGCTTTCTTT
J: TRBJ1-1
V: TRBV27
D: -
size: -
length: 16

CDR3: CASSLGPRGETQYF
DNA: TGTGCCAGCAGCTTGGGACCCCGAGGGGAGACCCAGTACTTC
J: TRBJ2-5
V: TRBV5-5
D: -
size: -
length: 14

CDR3: CASSYGTSGRAETQYF
DNA: TGTGCCAGCAGCTACGGGACTAGCGGGAGGGCGGAGACCCAGTACTTC
J: TRBJ2-5
V: TRBV11-3
D: TRBD2
size: once
length: 16

CDR3: CASSPVGDYGYTF
DNA: TGCGCCAGCAGCCCCGTAGGGGACTATGGCTACACCTTC
J: TRBJ1-2
V: TRBV5-1
D: -
size: -
length: 13

CDR3: CASSFGQGGEKLFF
DNA: TGCGCCAGCAGCTTTGGGCAGGGCGGTGAAAAACTGTTTTTT
J: TRBJ1-4
V: TRBV5-1
D: -
size: once
length: 14

CDR3: CASSRTGGTGYTF
DNA: TGTGCCAGCAGCAGGACAGGGGGAACTGGCTACACCTTC
J: TRBJ1-2
V: TRBV6-5
D: TRBD1
size: -
length: 13

CDR3: CASSGGAESNQPQHF
DNA: TGTGCCAGCAGCGGTGGGGCAGAAAGCAATCAGCCCCAGCATTTT
J: TRBJ1-5
V: TRBV25-1
D: -
size: -
length: 15